This T cell receptor (beta chain) derives from a study of blood T cell repertoires in COVID-19. Study in general: T cells, B-cell-depleted T cells, or PBMCs provided the cDNA or gDNA that served as material.

CDR1 is MNHEY and CDR2 is SMNVEV in the germline V gene (reference sequence). Trimming cost V 2 bases and J 5 bases; bases outside gene matches: 8. This CDR3 has 16 residues. Original processing methods: Reference gene primer amplification yielded estimated nucleated cell counts. Assay used: immunoSEQ multiplex PCR; TCRdb lists only in-frame clones, some missing. V, J and clone size were drawn from that table, and D and trimming were deduced from the DNA. In the table there are around 78,000 clones, roughly 85% of which are singletons. The V and J genes are TRBV27 and TRBJ1-4; 7 nucleotides agree with TRBD1. Source material: peripheral blood. The receptor's source is a man aged 50-60 years with active or convalescent COVID-19. As DNA, the CDR3 is TGTGCCAGCAGTTTAGGGTCGGGACAGCTAAATGAAAAACTGTTTTTT. Residues: CASSLGSGQLNEKLFF.